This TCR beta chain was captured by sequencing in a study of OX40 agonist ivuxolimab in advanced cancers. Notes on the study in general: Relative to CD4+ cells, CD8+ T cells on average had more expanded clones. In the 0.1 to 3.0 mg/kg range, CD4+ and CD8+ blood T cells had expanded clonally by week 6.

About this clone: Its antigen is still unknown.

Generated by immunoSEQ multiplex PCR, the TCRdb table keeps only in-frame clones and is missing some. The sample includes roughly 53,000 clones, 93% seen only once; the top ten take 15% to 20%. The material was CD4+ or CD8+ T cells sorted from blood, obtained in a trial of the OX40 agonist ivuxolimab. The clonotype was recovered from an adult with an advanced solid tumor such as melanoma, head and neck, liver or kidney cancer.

CDR3 nucleotides: TGTGCCAGCAGTTTAGACACGGGACTGAACTACGAGCAGTACTTC. This gives the protein CASSLDTGLNYEQYF. This chain joins TRBV6-5 and TRBJ2-7; TRBD2 might be the D (6 bases). This CDR3 has 15 amino acids. V was trimmed by 4 bases and J by 3 bases, leaving 16 bases between them. Germline V lookup: CDR1 MNHEY, CDR2 SVGAGI.